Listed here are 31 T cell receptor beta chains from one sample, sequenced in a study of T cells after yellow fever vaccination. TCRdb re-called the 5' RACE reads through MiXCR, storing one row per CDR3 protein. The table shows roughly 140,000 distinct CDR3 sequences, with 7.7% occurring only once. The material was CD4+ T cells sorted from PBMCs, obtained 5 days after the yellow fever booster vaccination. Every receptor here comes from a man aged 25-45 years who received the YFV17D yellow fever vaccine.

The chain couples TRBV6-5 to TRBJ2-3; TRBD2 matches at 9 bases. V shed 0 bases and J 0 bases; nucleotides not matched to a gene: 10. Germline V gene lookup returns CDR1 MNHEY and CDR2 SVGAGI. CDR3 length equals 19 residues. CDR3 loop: CASSYSTPGSGSSTDTQYF. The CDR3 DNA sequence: TGTGCCAGCAGTTACTCGACCCCCGGTAGCGGGAGTAGCACAGATACGCAGTATTTT.

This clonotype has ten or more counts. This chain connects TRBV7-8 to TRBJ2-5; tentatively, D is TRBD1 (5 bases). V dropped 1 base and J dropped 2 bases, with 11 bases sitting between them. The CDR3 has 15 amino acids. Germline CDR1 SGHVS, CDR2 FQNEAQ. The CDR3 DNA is TGTGCCAGCAGCTTAGTTTTGAACAGGCAAGAGACCCAGTACTTC. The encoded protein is CASSLVLNRQETQYF.

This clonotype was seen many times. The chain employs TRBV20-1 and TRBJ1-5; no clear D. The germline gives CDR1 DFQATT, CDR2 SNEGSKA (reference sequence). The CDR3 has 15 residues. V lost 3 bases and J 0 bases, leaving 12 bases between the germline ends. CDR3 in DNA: TGCAGTGCTAGTTCGGTCTCAAATAGCAATCAGCCCCAGCATTTT. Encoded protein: CSASSVSNSNQPQHF.

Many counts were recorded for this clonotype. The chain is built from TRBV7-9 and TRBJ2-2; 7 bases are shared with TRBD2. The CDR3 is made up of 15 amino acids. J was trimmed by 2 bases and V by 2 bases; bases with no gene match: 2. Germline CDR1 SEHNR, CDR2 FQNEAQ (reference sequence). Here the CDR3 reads CASSLRLANTGELFF. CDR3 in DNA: TGTGCCAGCAGCTTACGACTAGCCAACACCGGGGAGCTGTTTTTT.

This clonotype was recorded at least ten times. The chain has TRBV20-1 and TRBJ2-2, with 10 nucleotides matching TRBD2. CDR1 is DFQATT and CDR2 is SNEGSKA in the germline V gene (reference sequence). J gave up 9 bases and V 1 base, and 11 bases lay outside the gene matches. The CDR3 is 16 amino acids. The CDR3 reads CSARGGLAETPRELFF. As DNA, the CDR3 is TGCAGTGCTAGAGGCGGACTAGCGGAAACACCGAGGGAGCTGTTTTTT.

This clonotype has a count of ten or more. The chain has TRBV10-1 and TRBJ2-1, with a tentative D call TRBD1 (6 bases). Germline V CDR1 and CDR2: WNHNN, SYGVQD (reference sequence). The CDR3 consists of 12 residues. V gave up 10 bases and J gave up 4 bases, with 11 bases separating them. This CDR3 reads CATQTGYNEQFF. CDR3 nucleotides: TGCGCCACCCAAACAGGGTACAATGAGCAGTTCTTC.

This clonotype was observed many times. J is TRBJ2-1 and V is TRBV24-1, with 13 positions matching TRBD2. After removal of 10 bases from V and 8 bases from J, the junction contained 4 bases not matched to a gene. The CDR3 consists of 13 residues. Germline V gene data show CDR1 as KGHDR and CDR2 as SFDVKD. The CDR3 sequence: CATRTSGSYEQFF. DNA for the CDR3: TGTGCCACGCGGACTAGCGGGAGTTATGAGCAGTTCTTC.

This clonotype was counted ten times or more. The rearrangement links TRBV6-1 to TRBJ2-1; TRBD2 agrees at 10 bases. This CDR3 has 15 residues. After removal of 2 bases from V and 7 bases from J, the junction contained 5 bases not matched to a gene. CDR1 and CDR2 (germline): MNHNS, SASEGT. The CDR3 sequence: CASSERLAGLNEQFF. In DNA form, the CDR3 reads TGTGCCAGCAGTGAACGACTAGCGGGTTTAAATGAGCAGTTCTTC.

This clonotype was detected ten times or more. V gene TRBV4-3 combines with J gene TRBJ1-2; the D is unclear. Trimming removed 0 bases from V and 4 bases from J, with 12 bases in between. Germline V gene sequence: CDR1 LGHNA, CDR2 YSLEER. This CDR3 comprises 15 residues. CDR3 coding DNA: TGCGCCAGCAGCCAAGATCTGGTGACTCGCTATGGCTACACCTTC. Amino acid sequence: CASSQDLVTRYGYTF.

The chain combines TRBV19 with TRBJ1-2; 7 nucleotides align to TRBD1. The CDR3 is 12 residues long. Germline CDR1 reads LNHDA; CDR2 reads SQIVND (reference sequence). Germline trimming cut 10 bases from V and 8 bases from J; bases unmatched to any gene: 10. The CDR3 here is CATPTGDGGYTF. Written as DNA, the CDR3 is TGTGCCACCCCAACAGGGGATGGGGGCTACACCTTC.

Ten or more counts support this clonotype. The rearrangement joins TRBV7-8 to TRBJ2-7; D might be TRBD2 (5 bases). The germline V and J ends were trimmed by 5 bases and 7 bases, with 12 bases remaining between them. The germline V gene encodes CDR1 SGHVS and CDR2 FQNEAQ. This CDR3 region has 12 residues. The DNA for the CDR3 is TGTGCCAGCAGCGCCGTGTCGGGGGAGCAGTACTTC. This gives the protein CASSAVSGEQYF.

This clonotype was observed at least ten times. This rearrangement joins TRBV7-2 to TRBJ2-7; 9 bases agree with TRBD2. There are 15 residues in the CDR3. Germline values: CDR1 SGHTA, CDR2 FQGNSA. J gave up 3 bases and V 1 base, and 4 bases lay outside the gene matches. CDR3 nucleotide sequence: TGTGCCAGCAGCTTAGAGCGGGAGGATCACTACGAGCAGTACTTC. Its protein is CASSLEREDHYEQYF.

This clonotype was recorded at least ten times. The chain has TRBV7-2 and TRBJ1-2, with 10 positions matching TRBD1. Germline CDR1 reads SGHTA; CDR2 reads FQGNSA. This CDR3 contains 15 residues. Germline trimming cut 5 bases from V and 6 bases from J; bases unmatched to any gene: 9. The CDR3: CASSQTGGAHHGYTF. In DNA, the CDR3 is TGTGCCAGCAGCCAGACAGGGGGCGCACACCATGGCTACACCTTC.

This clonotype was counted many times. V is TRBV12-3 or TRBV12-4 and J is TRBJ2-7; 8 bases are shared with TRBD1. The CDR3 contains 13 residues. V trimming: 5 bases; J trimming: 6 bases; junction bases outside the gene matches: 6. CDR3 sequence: CASSATGGGEQYF. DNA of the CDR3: TGTGCCAGCAGTGCCACAGGGGGAGGCGAGCAGTACTTC.

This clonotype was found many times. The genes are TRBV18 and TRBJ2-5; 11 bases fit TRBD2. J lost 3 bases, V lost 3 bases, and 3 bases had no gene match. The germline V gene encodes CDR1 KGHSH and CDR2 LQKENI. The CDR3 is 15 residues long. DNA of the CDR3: TGTGCCAGCTCACCGGGGACTAGCGGTGAAGAGACCCAGTACTTC. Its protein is CASSPGTSGEETQYF.

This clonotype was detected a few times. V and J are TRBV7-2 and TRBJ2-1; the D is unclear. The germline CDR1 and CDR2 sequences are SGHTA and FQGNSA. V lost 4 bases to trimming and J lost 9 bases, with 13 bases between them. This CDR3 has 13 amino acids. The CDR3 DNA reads TGTGCCAGCAGCTGGACCACGGTGGGTGAGCAGTTCTTC. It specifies CASSWTTVGEQFF.

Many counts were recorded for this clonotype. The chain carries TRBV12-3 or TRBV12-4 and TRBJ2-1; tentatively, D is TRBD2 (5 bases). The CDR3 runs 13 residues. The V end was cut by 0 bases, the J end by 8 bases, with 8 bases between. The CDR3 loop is CASSLAGADEQFF. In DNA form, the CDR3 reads TGTGCCAGCAGTTTAGCGGGAGCAGATGAGCAGTTCTTC.

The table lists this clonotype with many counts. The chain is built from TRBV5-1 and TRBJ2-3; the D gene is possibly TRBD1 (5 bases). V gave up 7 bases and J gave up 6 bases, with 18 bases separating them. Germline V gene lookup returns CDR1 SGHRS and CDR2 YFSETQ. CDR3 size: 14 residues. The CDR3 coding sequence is TGCGCCAGCCGCAGGACAAGCGTAACGGATACGCAGTATTTT. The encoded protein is CASRRTSVTDTQYF.

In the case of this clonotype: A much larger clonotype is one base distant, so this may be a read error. In nucleotides, the CDR3 is TGTGCCAGCGGAACAGGGAGCGGGAGCCAGGTTATGCAGTATTTT. As protein: CASGTGSGSQVMQYF. The V and J genes are TRBV28 and TRBJ2-3; 8 nucleotides align to TRBD2. Trimming cost V 8 bases and J 11 bases; bases outside gene matches: 18. Per the germline V gene, CDR1 is MDHEN and CDR2 is SYDVKM. There are 15 residues in the CDR3.

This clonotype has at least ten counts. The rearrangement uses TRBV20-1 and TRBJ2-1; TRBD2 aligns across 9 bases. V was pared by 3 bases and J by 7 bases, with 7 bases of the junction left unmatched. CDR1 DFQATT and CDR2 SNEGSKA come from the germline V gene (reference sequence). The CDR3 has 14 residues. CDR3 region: CSASELAGQNEQFF. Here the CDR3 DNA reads TGCAGTGCTAGTGAGCTAGCGGGGCAAAATGAGCAGTTCTTC.

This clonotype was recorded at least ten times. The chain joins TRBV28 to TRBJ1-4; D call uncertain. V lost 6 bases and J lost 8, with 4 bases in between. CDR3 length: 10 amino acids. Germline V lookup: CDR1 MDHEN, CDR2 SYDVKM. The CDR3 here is CASRSEKLFF. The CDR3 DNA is TGTGCCAGCAGATCCGAAAAACTGTTTTTT.

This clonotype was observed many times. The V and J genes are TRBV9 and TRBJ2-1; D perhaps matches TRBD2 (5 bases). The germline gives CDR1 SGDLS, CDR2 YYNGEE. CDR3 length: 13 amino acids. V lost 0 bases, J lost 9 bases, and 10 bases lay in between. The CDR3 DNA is TGTGCCAGCAGCGTAGTTCCGGGAAGTGAGCAGTTCTTC. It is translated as CASSVVPGSEQFF.

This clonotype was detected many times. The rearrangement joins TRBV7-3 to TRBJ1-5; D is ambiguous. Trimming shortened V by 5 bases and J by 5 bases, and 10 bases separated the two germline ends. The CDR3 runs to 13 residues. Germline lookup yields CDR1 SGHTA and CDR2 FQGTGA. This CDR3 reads CASSQDPHQPQHF. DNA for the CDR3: TGTGCCAGCAGCCAGGACCCCCATCAGCCCCAGCATTTT.

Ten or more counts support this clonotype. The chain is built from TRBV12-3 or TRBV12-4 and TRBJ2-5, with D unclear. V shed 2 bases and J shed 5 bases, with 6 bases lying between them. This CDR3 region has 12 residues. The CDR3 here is CASSLTSETQYF. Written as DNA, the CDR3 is TGTGCCAGCAGTTTAACGAGCGAGACCCAGTACTTC.

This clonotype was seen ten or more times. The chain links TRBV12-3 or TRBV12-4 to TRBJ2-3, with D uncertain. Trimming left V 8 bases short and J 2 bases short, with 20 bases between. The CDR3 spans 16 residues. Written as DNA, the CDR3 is TGTGCCAGCTCCAGGAAATTTGGCAGTCCCACAGATACGCAGTATTTT. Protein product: CASSRKFGSPTDTQYF.

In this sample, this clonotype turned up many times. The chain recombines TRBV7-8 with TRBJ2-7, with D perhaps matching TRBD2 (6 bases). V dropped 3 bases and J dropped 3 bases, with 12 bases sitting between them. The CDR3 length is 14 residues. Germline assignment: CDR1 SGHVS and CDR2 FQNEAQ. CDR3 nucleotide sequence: TGTGCCAGCAGCTTTACTAGCAGAAACTACGAGCAGTACTTC. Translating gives CASSFTSRNYEQYF.

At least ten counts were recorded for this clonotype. This CDR3 reads CASSPGTGLEVKNIQYF. CDR3 sequence (DNA): TGTGCCAGCAGCCCAGGGACGGGACTAGAGGTCAAAAACATTCAGTACTTC. The gene calls are TRBV7-2 and TRBJ2-4; 8 positions agree with TRBD2. CDR3 length equals 17 residues. The junction had 12 bases not matched to a gene; V was cut back by 5 bases and J by 3 bases. Germline V gene lookup returns CDR1 SGHTA and CDR2 FQGNSA. Variable domain in full (rest from reference TRBV7-2 and TRBJ2-4): GAGVSQSPSNKVTEKGKDVELRCDPISGHTALYWYRQSLGQGLEFLIYFQGNSAPDKSGLPSDRFSAERTGGSVSTLTIQRTQQEDSAVYLCASSPGTGLEVKNIQYFGAGTRLSVL.

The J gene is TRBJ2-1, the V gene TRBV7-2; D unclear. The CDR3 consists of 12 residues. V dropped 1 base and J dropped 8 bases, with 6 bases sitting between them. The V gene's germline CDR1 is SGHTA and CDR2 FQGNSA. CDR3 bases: TGTGCCAGCAGCTTAGTAGGCTATGAGCAGTTCTTC. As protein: CASSLVGYEQFF.

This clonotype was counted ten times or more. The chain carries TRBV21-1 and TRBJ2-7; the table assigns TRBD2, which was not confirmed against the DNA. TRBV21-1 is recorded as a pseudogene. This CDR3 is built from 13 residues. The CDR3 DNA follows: TGTGCCAGCAGCAAGATGACTAGCCGGAGGCAGTACTTC. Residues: CASSKMTSRRQYF.

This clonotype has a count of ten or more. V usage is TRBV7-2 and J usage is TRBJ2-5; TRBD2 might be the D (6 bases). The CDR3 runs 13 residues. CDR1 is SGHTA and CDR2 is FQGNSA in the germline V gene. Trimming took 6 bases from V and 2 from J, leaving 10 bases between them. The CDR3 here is CASSSTRQETQYF. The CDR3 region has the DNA TGTGCCAGCAGTTCGACTAGACAAGAGACCCAGTACTTC.

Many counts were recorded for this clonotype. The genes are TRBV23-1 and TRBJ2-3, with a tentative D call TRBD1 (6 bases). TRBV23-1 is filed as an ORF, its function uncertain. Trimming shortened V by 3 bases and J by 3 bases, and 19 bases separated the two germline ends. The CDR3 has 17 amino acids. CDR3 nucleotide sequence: TGCGCCAGCAGTCACCACCACAGGGCAAGTGGTACAGATACGCAGTATTTT. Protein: CASSHHHRASGTDTQYF.